One and the same sample provided the 17 T cell receptor beta chains below, sequenced in a study of shared clonotypes between healthy human individuals. Clones were read by immunoSEQ multiplex PCR, and TCRdb kept only the in-frame ones, dropping some. The sample carries roughly 2.5 million clones, roughly nine tenths recorded once. The sequencing sample was made of naive CD4+ T cells sorted from blood. The subset is: CD45RA+ positively selected. Receptors originate from a young man in good health.

This chain links TRBV5-1 with TRBJ2-7; 8 bases align to TRBD1. V lost 4 bases, J lost 1 base, and 7 bases stayed unmatched. This CDR3 has 15 amino acids. Germline-derived CDR1 and CDR2 are SGHRS and YFSETQ. DNA of the CDR3: TGCGCCAGCAGCCGGTTGAGACAGGGGTCCTACGAGCAGTACTTC. Its protein product is CASSRLRQGSYEQYF.

The chain combines TRBV10-2 with TRBJ2-2, with a possible D match to TRBD1 (6 bases). Trimming removed 6 bases from V and 6 bases from J, with 20 bases in between. Germline loops: CDR1 WSHSY, CDR2 SAAADI. This CDR3 is built from 16 residues. The CDR3 protein is CASRPADRILAGELFF. CDR3 DNA sequence: TGCGCCAGCAGGCCCGCGGACAGAATCTTAGCCGGGGAGCTGTTTTTT.

This clone was observed a few times. The chain has TRBV30 and TRBJ1-3, with TRBD1 identical over 8 bases. The V gene's germline CDR1 is GTSNPN and CDR2 SVGIG (reference sequence). The J segment lost 8 bases and the V segment lost 2 bases, leaving 11 bases of the junction unmatched. The CDR3 runs 15 residues. CDR3 in amino acids: CAWSSGTGLLDTIYF. Written as DNA, the CDR3 is TGTGCCTGGAGTAGTGGGACAGGCCTTTTGGACACCATATATTTT. Using reference TRBV30 and TRBJ1-3 for the parts outside the CDR3, the full variable domain is SQTIHQWPATLVQPVGSPLSLECTVEGTSNPNLYWYRQAAGRGLQLLFYSVGIGQISSEVPQNLSASRPQDRQFILSSKKLLLSDSGFYLCAWSSGTGLLDTIYFGEGSWLTVV.

The genes are TRBV27 and TRBJ2-3, with TRBD2 matching 9 bases. With 7 bases clipped from V and 3 bases from J, the junction kept 11 bases outside the gene matches. The V gene's germline CDR1 is MNHEY and CDR2 SMNVEV (reference sequence). The CDR3 runs 16 residues. The DNA of the CDR3 is TGTGCCAGCACCGGCGGGGGGGGCGTTGGGACAGATACGCAGTATTTT. It encodes CASTGGGGVGTDTQYF.

The table lists this clone with a few counts. The same CDR3 is also encoded by other DNA sequences in this sample. The CDR3 protein is CASSLGRVGNQPQHF. The CDR3 DNA follows: TGTGCCAGCAGTTTAGGTAGGGTTGGCAATCAGCCCCAGCATTTT. The V and J genes are TRBV27 and TRBJ1-5; D is uncertain. Trimming took 2 bases from V and 2 from J, leaving 10 bases between them. CDR3 size: 15 residues. CDR1 and CDR2 from the germline V gene are MNHEY and SMNVEV (reference sequence).

This chain connects TRBV6-5 to TRBJ1-1; D might be TRBD1 (6 bases). Per germline, CDR1 MNHEY and CDR2 SVGAGI. The CDR3 totals 12 residues. V shed 5 bases and J shed 8 bases, with 12 bases lying between them. The DNA of the CDR3 is TGTGCCAGCAGTAGCCAGGGGTCAGAAGCTTTCTTT. It encodes CASSSQGSEAFF.

Concerning this clone: At the DNA level, this CDR3 is encoded by other sequences in the same sample as well. The chain uses TRBV6-5 and TRBJ1-5; the D is unclear. V lost 6 bases to trimming and J lost 4 bases, with 10 bases between them. The V gene's germline CDR1 is MNHEY and CDR2 SVGAGI. The CDR3 consists of 13 residues. The DNA for the CDR3 is TGTGCCAGCAGCCCCCGGGGAAATCAGCCCCAGCATTTT. Translating gives CASSPRGNQPQHF.

The chain links TRBV6-1 to TRBJ2-3, with a tentative D call TRBD2 (6 bases). V lost 0 bases, J lost 4 bases, and 11 bases lay in between. The CDR3 is 15 residues long. Germline values: CDR1 MNHNS, CDR2 SASEGT. This CDR3 is CASSEARTGADTQYF. The CDR3 DNA reads as TGTGCCAGCAGTGAAGCGCGGACGGGAGCAGATACGCAGTATTTT.

The genes are TRBV10-3 and TRBJ1-1; 9 bases agree with TRBD1. V trimming: 6 bases; J trimming: 6 bases; junction bases outside the gene matches: 11. The CDR3 consists of 15 residues. The germline CDR1 and CDR2 sequences are ENHRY and SYGVKD. The CDR3 protein is CAISDRGKSLAEAFF. For the CDR3, the DNA is TGTGCCATCAGCGACAGGGGGAAGAGTCTGGCTGAAGCTTTCTTT.

In the case of this clone: An end of the junction differs from the germline gene, which may be a read error. The J gene is TRBJ2-7, the V gene TRBV6-6; D possibly corresponds to TRBD1 (6 bases). CDR1 is MNHNY and CDR2 is SVGAGI in the germline V gene (reference sequence). This CDR3 is built from 15 residues. CDR3 DNA sequence: TGTGCCAGTCGACCCGGACAGCGGTACCCCCGGGATCTGGACTTC. Residues: CASRPGQRYPRDLDF.

The chain links TRBV7-2 to TRBJ1-1; 9 bases are shared with TRBD1. The CDR3 totals 15 residues. V was pared by 5 bases and J by 1 base, with 5 bases of the junction left unmatched. CDR1 is SGHTA and CDR2 is FQGNSA in the germline V gene. CDR3 nucleotide sequence: TGTGCCAGCAGCCACATGGACAGGGGGAACACTGAAGCTTTCTTT. Protein product: CASSHMDRGNTEAFF.

This clone has a handful of counts. The same CDR3 arises from other DNA sequences in this sample as well. DNA of the CDR3: TGTGCCAGCAGTCTAAGCACAGATACGCAGTATTTT. Translating it yields CASSLSTDTQYF. The chain links TRBV28 to TRBJ2-3; no definite D call. This CDR3 is built from 12 residues. Trimming cost V 5 bases and J 0 bases, with 3 bases left between them. The germline gives CDR1 MDHEN, CDR2 SYDVKM.

The chain combines TRBV6-5 with TRBJ1-1; no firm D call. CDR3 length: 13 amino acids. Trimming removed 5 bases at V and 0 bases at J, with 7 bases between. Looked up from germline, CDR1 is MNHEY and CDR2 is SVGAGI. CDR3 protein: CASSLTLNTEAFF. Written as DNA, the CDR3 is TGTGCCAGCAGTCTTACACTGAACACTGAAGCTTTCTTT.

About this clone itself: The same CDR3 also results from other DNA sequences found in this sample. The V call is TRBV7-9, the J call TRBJ2-7; D may be TRBD1 or TRBD2 (6 bases each). Germline assignment: CDR1 SEHNR and CDR2 FQNEAQ (reference sequence). This CDR3 comprises 14 residues. Trimming cost V 0 bases and J 2 bases, with 8 bases left between them. The CDR3 sequence is CASSLAGGTYEQYF. The DNA of the CDR3 is TGTGCCAGCAGCTTAGCAGGGGGGACCTACGAGCAGTACTTC.

This chain links TRBV19 with TRBJ2-7, with TRBD1 as a possible D gene (6 bases). CDR1 and CDR2 from the germline V gene are LNHDA and SQIVND (reference sequence). The CDR3 has 14 residues. V was pared by 3 bases and J by 2 bases, with 11 bases between. CDR3 amino acids: CASSMGAGAYEQYF. The CDR3 DNA is TGTGCCAGTAGTATGGGGGCAGGAGCCTACGAGCAGTACTTC. The entire variable domain, with the rest obtained from reference TRBV19 and TRBJ2-7, is as follows: DGGITQSPKYLFRKEGQNVTLSCEQNLNHDAMYWYRQDPGQGLRLIYYSQIVNDFQKGDIAEGYSVSREKKESFPLTVTSAQKNPTAFYLCASSMGAGAYEQYFGPGTRLTVT.

This clone occurred once. The J gene is TRBJ2-7, the V gene TRBV2, with D perhaps matching TRBD1 (5 bases). CDR1 and CDR2 (germline): SNHLY, FYNNEI. V lost 8 bases and J 5 bases, leaving 22 bases between the germline ends. The CDR3 is 15 residues long. The DNA for the CDR3 is TGTGCCAGCGTCGTAGTAGGGGTCACCGCCCACGAGCAGTACTTC. Protein product: CASVVVGVTAHEQYF.

The chain carries TRBV30 and TRBJ2-5, with D unresolved. CDR3 length: 12 amino acids. CDR1 and CDR2 (germline): GTSNPN, SVGIG (reference sequence). V was cut by 4 bases and J by 5 bases, with 11 bases left in between. In DNA form, the CDR3 reads TGTGCCTGGAATACCGGCGAGGAGACCCAGTACTTC. Amino acids: CAWNTGEETQYF.